The rows below give T cell receptor beta chains drawn from one sample of a study of blood T cells in healthy people across ages. TCRdb passed the 5' RACE reads through MiXCR, listing each CDR3 protein once. The top ten hold under 4.5% of the sample, which has about 800,000 distinct CDR3 sequences, 25% seen once. This sample also belongs to another study, concerning T cells of mothers and their children.

Sequenced input: blood. These TCRs come from a boy younger than 18 in good health. Each CDR3 is given with its conserved first and last residue. The D gene is left open where the match is weak. Clone size is not always given. Where it is, it says once, few, many or a class for expanded clones.

TRBJ2-5	few	TRBV18	TRBD1	TGTGCCAGCTCACCCATTGCGGGACAGGGGATAGAGACCCAGTACTTC	CASSPIAGQGIETQYF
TRBJ2-7	few	TRBV7-9	-	TGTGCCAGCAGTCCAAAGGAGGCGGGCCACGAGCAGTACTTC	CASSPKEAGHEQYF
TRBJ2-3	-	TRBV28	TRBD2	TGTGCCAGTCTAGCGGGAGATCTGGATACGCAGTATTTT	CASLAGDLDTQYF
TRBJ2-4	once	TRBV7-2	-	TGTGCCAGCAGCTTACCAAGGGGACCAGGGGCAGGCGAAAACATTCAGTACTTC	CASSLPRGPGAGENIQYF
TRBJ2-1	few	TRBV25-1	TRBD2	TGTGCCAGCAGTGGCCTAGCGGGAGTGGTTTCGTTCTTC	CASSGLAGVVSFF
TRBJ1-3	-	TRBV12-3/TRBV12-4	-	TGTGCCAGCAGTATAAGATACGGAAGCTCTGGAAACACCATATATTTT	CASSIRYGSSGNTIYF
TRBJ2-5	-	TRBV25-1	TRBD2	TGTGCCAGCGGGGATCTGAGCGGGGGCAAAGAGACCCAGTACTTC	CASGDLSGGKETQYF
TRBJ2-4	-	TRBV7-2	TRBD2	TGTGCCAGCAGCTGGACTAGCGGTACGGCCAAAAACATTCAGTACTTC	CASSWTSGTAKNIQYF
TRBJ2-2	-	TRBV7-2	-	TGTGCCAGCACCACCCAGAACACCGGGGAGCTGTTTTTT	CASTTQNTGELFF
TRBJ2-1	-	TRBV29-1	TRBD2	TGCAGCGGACGACTAGCGGAAATCTCCTACAATGAGCAGTTCTTC	CSGRLAEISYNEQFF
TRBJ2-3	-	TRBV4-3	-	TGCGCCAGCAGCCAAGATGCCGCGGAGACTAGCACAGATACGCAGTATTTT	CASSQDAAETSTDTQYF
TRBJ2-7	-	TRBV2	TRBD1	TGTGCCAGCAGTGACACAGGGGGCCAAAGATACGAGCAGTACTTC	CASSDTGGQRYEQYF
TRBJ2-7	-	TRBV7-9	-	TGTGCCAGCAGCTGGGGGGCATCCGCCTACGAGCAGTACTTC	CASSWGASAYEQYF
TRBJ1-4	-	TRBV6-1	-	TGTGCCAGCACCCTACACTGGGCGGACGGAGCTAATGAAAAACTGTTTTTT	CASTLHWADGANEKLFF
TRBJ2-1	few	TRBV6-2/TRBV6-3	TRBD2	TGTGCCAGCAGTTACACAATCACGGGACTAGCGGGGAGAAATGAGCAGTTCTTC	CASSYTITGLAGRNEQFF
TRBJ2-5	-	TRBV14	-	TGTGCCAGCAGCCAAGTCGGTCCCCAAGAGACCCAGTACTTC	CASSQVGPQETQYF
TRBJ1-1	-	TRBV28	-	TGTGCCAGCAGTCGCAGACCGGGTCAGGACACTGAAGCTTTCTTT	CASSRRPGQDTEAFF
TRBJ1-2	-	TRBV27	-	TGTGCCAGCAGTTTCGGGGGGGACGGGAATGGCTACACCTTC	CASSFGGDGNGYTF
TRBJ2-1	-	TRBV29-1	-	TGCAGCGTTGAATGGCAGGGGAGGGGCTCCTACAATGAGCAGTTCTTC	CSVEWQGRGSYNEQFF
TRBJ2-1	few	TRBV7-9	-	TGTGCCAGCAGCCCCGCAGCGAATGAGCAGTTCTTC	CASSPAANEQFF
TRBJ2-5	few	TRBV12-3/TRBV12-4	TRBD2	TGTGCCAGCAGTATAGCGGGGCCGCGAGAGACCCAGTACTTC	CASSIAGPRETQYF
TRBJ2-7	-	TRBV5-1	-	TGCGCCAGCAGCTTGAACAGCAAATACGAGCAGTACTTC	CASSLNSKYEQYF
TRBJ2-2	-	TRBV29-1	-	TGCAGCGTTGCTCTGAACACCGGGGAGCTGTTTTTT	CSVALNTGELFF
TRBJ2-7	few	TRBV4-3	TRBD1	TGCGCCAGCAGCCCGGCTACAGGGGGTGTCTACGAGCAGTACTTC	CASSPATGGVYEQYF
TRBJ2-4	few	TRBV13	TRBD1	TGTGCCAGCAGCCTAGGGACAGACAAAAACATTCAGTACTTC	CASSLGTDKNIQYF
TRBJ1-5	-	TRBV4-3	-	TGCGCCAGCAGCCAAGGCACAGGGTTAAGCAATCAGCCCCAGCATTTT	CASSQGTGLSNQPQHF
TRBJ2-7	-	TRBV6-2/TRBV6-3	-	TGTGCCAGCAGCCAGGTCCCGTACGAGCAGTACTTC	CASSQVPYEQYF
TRBJ2-7	-	TRBV12-3/TRBV12-4	TRBD1	TGTGCCAGCACCTTTGGACAGGGGGCGTTCTACGAGCAGTACTTC	CASTFGQGAFYEQYF
TRBJ2-7	-	TRBV2	-	TGTGCCAGCGGGACACAAGGCTACGAGCAGTACTTC	CASGTQGYEQYF
TRBJ2-7	-	TRBV6-6	TRBD1	TGTGCCAGCAGTTACTCGACAGGGGGCGAATACGAGCAGTACTTC	CASSYSTGGEYEQYF
TRBJ2-7	few	TRBV6-5	-	TGTGCCAGCAGGCGTATCGGGGAGACCTACGAGCAGTACTTC	CASRRIGETYEQYF
TRBJ2-5	-	TRBV20-1	-	TGCAGTGCTCCTCAAATTCAAGAGACCCAGTACTTC	CSAPQIQETQYF
TRBJ2-5	few	TRBV7-9	TRBD2	TGTGCCAGCAGCTTATTTATCGCGGGGGTGGAGACCCAGTACTTC	CASSLFIAGVETQYF
TRBJ2-5	-	TRBV7-6	-	TGTGCCAGCAGCGTGGACGGGCAAGAGACCCAGTACTTC	CASSVDGQETQYF
TRBJ2-7	few	TRBV20-1	-	TGCAGTGCCCCCGTCGGGGCCCTCCTGGGCGAGCAGTACTTC	CSAPVGALLGEQYF
TRBJ1-4	few	TRBV20-1	-	TGCAGTGCTAGGGTTACAGGCTCTAATGAAAAACTGTTTTTT	CSARVTGSNEKLFF
TRBJ2-1	-	TRBV12-3/TRBV12-4	-	TGTGCCAGCAGCCCTCTAGGGACTGGGGACAATGAGCAGTTCTTC	CASSPLGTGDNEQFF
TRBJ2-1	-	TRBV6-2/TRBV6-3	-	TGTGCCACCAATCCCGCAGGGTACAATGAGCAGTTCTTC	CATNPAGYNEQFF
TRBJ2-7	-	TRBV5-4	TRBD1	TGTGCCAGCAGCTGGACCGGGACAGAGACCTACGAGCAGTACTTC	CASSWTGTETYEQYF
TRBJ2-7	-	TRBV16	-	TGTACCAGCAGCCAATCGAGGGGCTACGAGCAGTACTTC	CTSSQSRGYEQYF
TRBJ1-2	few	TRBV27	-	TGTGCCAGCCGGGGGGCAGGAGGCTTCTATGGCTACACCTTC	CASRGAGGFYGYTF
TRBJ2-7	many	TRBV7-2	-	TGTGCCAGCAGCTTAACGGCGGAGGCGGACGAGCAGTACTTC	CASSLTAEADEQYF
TRBJ2-1	few	TRBV12-3/TRBV12-4	TRBD2	TGTGCCAGCAGTGGGACTAGCGGGAGGGCGGAGCAGTTCTTC	CASSGTSGRAEQFF
TRBJ1-2	few	TRBV4-3	-	TGCGCCAGCAGCCAAGGGGGTGCCCTAAAAAACTATGGCTACACCTTC	CASSQGGALKNYGYTF
TRBJ1-1	-	TRBV28	-	TGTGCCAGCAGTTTAACGGGCCGGAGCATGAACACTGAAGCTTTCTTT	CASSLTGRSMNTEAFF